One T cell receptor beta chain is described in this entry. Antigen: not known. This record belongs to a study of siplizumab effects on memory and regulatory T cells. Trimming removed 0 bases at V and 2 bases at J, with 11 bases between. The V gene's germline CDR1 is SGHRS and CDR2 YFSETQ. This CDR3 comprises 16 residues. Coculture of mixed lymphocyte reaction cells was performed at 37°C for less than seven days. Only in-frame clones appear in the TCRdb table, and some are missing; sequencing was by immunoSEQ multiplex PCR. This table has about 18,000 clones, under 50% appearing once. What was sequenced was CFSE-low (dividing) CD4+ T cells sorted from an allogeneic mixed lymphocyte reaction. The chain couples TRBV5-1 to TRBJ2-2; D gene uncertain. The TCR originated in a human donor in good health; the cells came from an allogeneic mixed lymphocyte reaction. Here the CDR3 DNA reads TGCGCCAGCAGCTTGGCCACAGAAGCCAACACCGGGGAGCTGTTTTTT. It yields the protein CASSLATEANTGELFF.